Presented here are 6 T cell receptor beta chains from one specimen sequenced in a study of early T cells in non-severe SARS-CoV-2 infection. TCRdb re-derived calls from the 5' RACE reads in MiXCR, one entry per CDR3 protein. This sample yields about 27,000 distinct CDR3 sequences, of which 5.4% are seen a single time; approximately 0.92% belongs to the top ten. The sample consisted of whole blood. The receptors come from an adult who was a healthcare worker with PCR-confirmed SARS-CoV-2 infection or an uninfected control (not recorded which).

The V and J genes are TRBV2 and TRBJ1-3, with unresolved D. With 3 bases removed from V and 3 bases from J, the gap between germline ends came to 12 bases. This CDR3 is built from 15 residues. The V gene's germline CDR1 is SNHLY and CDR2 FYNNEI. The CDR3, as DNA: TGTGCCAGCAGTGAGGAGTGGACCGGTGGAAACACCATATATTTT. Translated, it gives CASSEEWTGGNTIYF.

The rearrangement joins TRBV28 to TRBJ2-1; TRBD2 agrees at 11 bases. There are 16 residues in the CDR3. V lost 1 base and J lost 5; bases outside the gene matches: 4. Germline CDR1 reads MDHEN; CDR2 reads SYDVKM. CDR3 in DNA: TGTGCCAGCAGTTTATTTAGACTAGCGGGGAACAATGAGCAGTTCTTC. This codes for CASSLFRLAGNNEQFF.

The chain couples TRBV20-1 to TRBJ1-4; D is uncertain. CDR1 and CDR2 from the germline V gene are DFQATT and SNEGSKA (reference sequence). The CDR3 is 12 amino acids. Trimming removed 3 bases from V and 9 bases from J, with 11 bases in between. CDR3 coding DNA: TGCAGTGCTAGCCAGGCGGGGAAAAAACTGTTTTTT. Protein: CSASQAGKKLFF.

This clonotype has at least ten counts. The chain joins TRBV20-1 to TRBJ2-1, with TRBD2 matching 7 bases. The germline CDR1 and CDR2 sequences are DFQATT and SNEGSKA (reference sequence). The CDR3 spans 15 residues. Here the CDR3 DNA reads TGCAGCTGGACGGCCGGCGGGGGCTCCTACAATGAGCAGTTCTTC. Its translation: CSWTAGGGSYNEQFF.

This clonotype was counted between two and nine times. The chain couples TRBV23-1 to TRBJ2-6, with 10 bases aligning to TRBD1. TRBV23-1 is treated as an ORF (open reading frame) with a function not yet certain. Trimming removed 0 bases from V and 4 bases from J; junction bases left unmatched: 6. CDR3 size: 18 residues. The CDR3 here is CASSQSRDRGYGANVLTF. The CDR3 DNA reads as TGCGCCAGCAGTCAATCCAGGGACAGGGGATACGGGGCCAACGTCCTGACTTTC.

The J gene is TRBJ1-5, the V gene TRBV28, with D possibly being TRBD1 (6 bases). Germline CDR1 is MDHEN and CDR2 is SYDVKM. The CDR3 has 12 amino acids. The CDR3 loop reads CATTGSNQPQHF. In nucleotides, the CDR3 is TGTGCTACCACAGGGAGCAATCAGCCCCAGCATTTT. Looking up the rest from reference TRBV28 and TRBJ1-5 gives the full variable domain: DVKVTQSSRYLVKRTGEKVFLECVQDMDHENMFWYRQDPGLGLRLIYFSYDVKMKEKGDIPEGYSVSREKKERFSLILESASTNQTSMYLCATTGSNQPQHFGDGTRLSIL.